This record looks at one T cell receptor beta chain sequence and its context. This specimen comes from a study of blood T cell repertoires in COVID-19. Turning to the study itself: Donors in the United States, Italy and Spain gave samples during acute or convalescent COVID-19. From T cells, B-cell-depleted T cells, or PBMCs came the material, which was cDNA or gDNA.

Per the original methods: Using reference gene primer amplification, nucleated cell counts were estimated. Libraries were prepared by immunoSEQ multiplex PCR; TCRdb keeps only in-frame clonotypes and omits some of them. For V, J and clone size, that table is used; D and trimming come from the DNA. The data show tens of thousands of clones, with 70% to 90% seen just once and roughly 8.1% held by the top ten. Germline lookup yields CDR1 ENHRY and CDR2 SYGVKD. This CDR3 has 15 amino acids. V shed 0 bases and J shed 4 bases, with 10 bases lying between them. The chain is built from TRBV10-3 and TRBJ2-1; D call uncertain. Specimen: peripheral blood. This sequence was found in a woman aged 70-85 years with acute or convalescent COVID-19. CDR3 loop: CAISESPNLYNEQFF. CDR3 nucleotide sequence: TGTGCCATCAGTGAGTCCCCAAACTTGTACAATGAGCAGTTCTTC.